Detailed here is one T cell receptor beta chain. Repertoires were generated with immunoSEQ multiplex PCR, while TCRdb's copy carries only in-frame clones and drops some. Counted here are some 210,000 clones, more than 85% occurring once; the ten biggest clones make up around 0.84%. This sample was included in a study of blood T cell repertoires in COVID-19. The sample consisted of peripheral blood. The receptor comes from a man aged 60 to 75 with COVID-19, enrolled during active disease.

In nucleotides, the CDR3 is TGTGCCAGCAGCGACAGGGGTTCGGATAATTCACCCCTCCACTTT. Protein product: CASSDRGSDNSPLHF. This chain uses TRBV9 with TRBJ1-6; 7 nucleotides match TRBD1. V was clipped by 3 bases and J by 5 bases; unmatched bases: 5. CDR3 length: 15 amino acids. Germline V CDR1 and CDR2: SGDLS, YYNGEE. The whole variable domain, remainder taken from reference TRBV9 and TRBJ1-6, is DSGVTQTPKHLITATGQRVTLRCSPRSGDLSVYWYQQSLDQGLQFLIQYYNGEERAKGNILERFSAQQFPDLHSELNLSSLELGDSALYFCASSDRGSDNSPLHFGNGTRLTVT.